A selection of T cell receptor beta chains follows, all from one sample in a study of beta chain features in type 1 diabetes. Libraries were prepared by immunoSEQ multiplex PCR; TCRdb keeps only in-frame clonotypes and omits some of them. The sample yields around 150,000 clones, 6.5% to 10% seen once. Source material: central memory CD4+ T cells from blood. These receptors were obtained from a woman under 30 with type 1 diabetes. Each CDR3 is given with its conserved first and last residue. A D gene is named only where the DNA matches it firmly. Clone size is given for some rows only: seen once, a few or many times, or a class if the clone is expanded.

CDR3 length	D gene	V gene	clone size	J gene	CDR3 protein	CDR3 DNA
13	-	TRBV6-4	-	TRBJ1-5	CASSATVNQPQHF	TGTGCCAGCAGTGCTACAGTCAATCAGCCCCAGCATTTT
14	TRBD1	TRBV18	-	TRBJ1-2	CASSLRTGDYGYTF	TGTGCCAGCTCACTCCGGACAGGGGATTATGGCTACACCTTC
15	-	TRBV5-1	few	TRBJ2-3	CASSLGTDSTDTQYF	TGCGCCAGCAGCTTGGGGACAGATAGCACAGATACGCAGTATTTT
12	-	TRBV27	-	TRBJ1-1	CASSYGGTEAFF	TGTGCCAGCTCTTACGGGGGCACTGAAGCTTTCTTT
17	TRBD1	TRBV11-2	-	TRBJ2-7	CASSSFRGQGESYEQYF	TGTGCCAGCAGCTCATTCAGAGGGCAGGGGGAATCCTACGAGCAGTACTTC
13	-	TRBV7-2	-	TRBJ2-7	CASSSLDSYEQYF	TGTGCCAGCAGCTCCTTAGACAGCTACGAGCAGTACTTC
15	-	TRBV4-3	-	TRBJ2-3	CASSPQGGRTDTQYF	TGCGCCAGCAGCCCCCAGGGAGGTCGGACAGATACGCAGTATTTT
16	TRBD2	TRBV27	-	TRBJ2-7	CASSPPQIAGGSEQYF	TGTGCCAGCAGTCCCCCCCAAATAGCGGGAGGCAGCGAGCAGTACTTC
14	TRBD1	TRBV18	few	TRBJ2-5	CASSPPGTEETQYF	TGTGCCAGCTCACCACCGGGGACAGAAGAGACCCAGTACTTC
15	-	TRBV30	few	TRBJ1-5	CAWSPMSGGRQPQHF	TGTGCCTGGAGTCCAATGTCGGGGGGAAGGCAGCCCCAGCATTTT
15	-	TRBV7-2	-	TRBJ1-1	CASSLAPRADTEAFF	TGTGCCAGCAGCTTAGCCCCGCGCGCCGACACTGAAGCTTTCTTT
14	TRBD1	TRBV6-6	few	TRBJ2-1	CASSYSEGQGEEFF	TGTGCCAGCAGTTACTCGGAAGGACAGGGTGAGGAGTTCTTC
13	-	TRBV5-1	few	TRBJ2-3	CASRLAPTDTQYF	TGCGCCAGCAGGCTAGCCCCAACAGATACGCAGTATTTT
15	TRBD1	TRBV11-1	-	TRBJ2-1	CASSRQGWSYNEQFF	TGTGCCAGCAGCCGACAGGGTTGGTCCTACAATGAGCAGTTCTTC
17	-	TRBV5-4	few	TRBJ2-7	CASSPGGQAGIGDEQYF	TGTGCCAGCAGCCCGGGTGGGCAGGCCGGGATCGGTGACGAGCAGTACTTC
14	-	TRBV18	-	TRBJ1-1	CASSPLARNTEAFF	TGTGCCAGCTCACCACTAGCACGGAACACTGAAGCTTTCTTT
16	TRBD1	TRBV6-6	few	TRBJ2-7	CASTKSPGTGEYEQYF	TGTGCCAGCACCAAAAGCCCCGGGACAGGGGAGTACGAGCAGTACTTC
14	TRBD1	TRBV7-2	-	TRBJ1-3	CASSPGQGLNTIYF	TGTGCCAGCAGCCCGGGACAGGGGTTAAACACCATATATTTT
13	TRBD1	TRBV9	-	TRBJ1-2	CASSRGTGVGYTF	TGTGCCAGCAGCCGGGGGACAGGGGTTGGCTACACCTTC
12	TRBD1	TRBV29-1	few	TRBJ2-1	CSVGQGASEQFF	TGCAGCGTGGGACAGGGGGCATCTGAGCAGTTCTTC
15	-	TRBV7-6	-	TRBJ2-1	CASSPVVSAYNEQFF	TGTGCCAGCAGCCCGGTGGTTAGCGCCTACAATGAGCAGTTCTTC
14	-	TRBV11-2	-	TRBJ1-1	CASSLREMNTEAFF	TGTGCCAGCAGCTTAAGGGAGATGAACACTGAAGCTTTCTTT
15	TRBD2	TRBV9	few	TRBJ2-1	CASSVVGTTYNEQFF	TGTGCCAGCAGCGTAGTAGGGACTACATACAATGAGCAGTTCTTC
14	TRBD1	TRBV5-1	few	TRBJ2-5	CASSLNRGLETQYF	TGCGCCAGCAGCTTAAACAGGGGGCTTGAGACCCAGTACTTC
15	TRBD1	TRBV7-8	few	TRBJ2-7	CASSSKWGQSYEQYF	TGTGCCAGCAGCTCAAAATGGGGACAGAGCTACGAGCAGTACTTC
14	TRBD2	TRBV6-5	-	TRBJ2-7	CASSYASGLYEQYF	TGTGCCAGCAGTTACGCTAGCGGACTCTACGAGCAGTACTTC
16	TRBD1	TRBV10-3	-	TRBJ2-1	CAISGSGTGLLGEQFF	TGTGCCATCAGCGGGTCCGGGACAGGGTTGTTGGGTGAGCAGTTCTTC
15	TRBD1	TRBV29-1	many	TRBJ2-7	CSVAPSTGGPYEQYF	TGCAGCGTTGCTCCCTCGACAGGGGGTCCCTACGAGCAGTACTTC
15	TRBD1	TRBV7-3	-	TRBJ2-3	CASSAGQGALDTQYF	TGTGCCAGCAGCGCCGGACAGGGGGCCCTGGATACGCAGTATTTT
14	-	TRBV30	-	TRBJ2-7	CAWRVAGSSYEQYF	TGTGCCTGGAGGGTTGCGGGGAGCTCCTACGAGCAGTACTTC
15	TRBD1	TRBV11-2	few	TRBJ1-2	CASSSQDRVIYGYTF	TGTGCCAGCAGCTCCCAGGACAGGGTCATCTATGGCTACACCTTC
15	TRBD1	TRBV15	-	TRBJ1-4	CATSRGGGGNEKLFF	TGTGCCACCAGCAGAGGAGGAGGGGGCAATGAAAAACTGTTTTTT
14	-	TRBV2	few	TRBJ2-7	CASSLLGGGGEQYF	TGTGCCAGCAGTCTCCTCGGGGGTGGGGGCGAGCAGTACTTC
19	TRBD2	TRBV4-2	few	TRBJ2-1	CASSPSTSGAGGSYNEQFF	TGTGCCAGCAGCCCTTCTACTAGCGGTGCGGGGGGCTCCTACAATGAGCAGTTCTTC
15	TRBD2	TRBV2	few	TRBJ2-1	CASRGLAGNYNEQFF	TGTGCCAGCAGGGGACTAGCGGGAAACTACAATGAGCAGTTCTTC
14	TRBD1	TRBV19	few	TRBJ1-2	CASSTQGASYGYTF	TGTGCCAGTAGTACACAGGGGGCTAGCTATGGCTACACCTTC
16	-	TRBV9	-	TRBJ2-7	CASSEAPTLSSYEQYF	TGTGCCAGCAGCGAAGCCCCGACTCTGAGCTCCTACGAGCAGTACTTC
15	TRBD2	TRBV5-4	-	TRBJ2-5	CASSRGLAEQETQYF	TGTGCCAGCAGCCGAGGACTAGCGGAACAAGAGACCCAGTACTTC
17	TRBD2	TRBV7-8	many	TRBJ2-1	CASSLIRASGGYNEQFF	TGTGCCAGCAGCTTAATAAGGGCTAGCGGAGGGTACAATGAGCAGTTCTTC
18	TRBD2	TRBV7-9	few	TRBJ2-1	CASSELRTGLAVWNEQFF	TGTGCCAGCAGCGAGCTTAGAACGGGACTAGCGGTTTGGAATGAGCAGTTCTTC
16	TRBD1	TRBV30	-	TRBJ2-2	CARGQGASVITGELFF	TGTGCCCGAGGGCAGGGGGCGTCGGTAATCACCGGGGAGCTGTTTTTT
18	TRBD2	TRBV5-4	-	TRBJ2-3	CASSRSPSGRSVTDTQYF	TGTGCCAGCAGCCGGAGCCCTAGCGGGAGATCCGTCACAGATACGCAGTATTTT
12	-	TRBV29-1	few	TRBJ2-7	CSVSGSGYEQYF	TGCAGCGTATCAGGTAGTGGGTACGAGCAGTACTTC
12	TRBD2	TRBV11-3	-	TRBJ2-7	CASSPGGYEQYF	TGTGCCAGCAGCCCGGGGGGCTACGAGCAGTACTTC
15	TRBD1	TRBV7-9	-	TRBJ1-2	CASSLEGDRGRGYTF	TGTGCCAGCAGCTTAGAAGGAGACAGGGGTAGAGGCTACACCTTC
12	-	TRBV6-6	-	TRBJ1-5	CASSYIRQPQHF	TGTGCCAGCAGTTACATCCGGCAGCCCCAGCATTTT
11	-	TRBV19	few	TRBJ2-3	CASSRWDTQYF	TGTGCCAGTAGTCGGTGGGATACGCAGTATTTT